This T cell receptor beta chain derives from a study of blood T cell repertoires in COVID-19. Study at large: Samples of COVID-19 (acute and convalescent) were obtained from the United States, Italy and Spain.

Some clones are missing from TCRdb's copy, which holds only in-frame ones; the method was immunoSEQ multiplex PCR. The sample yields around 200,000 clones, approximately 86% seen once. In Seattle, patients joined the study during active infection and were tracked longitudinally. The CDR3 is 14 amino acids. The germline V and J ends were trimmed by 5 bases and 5 bases, with 15 bases remaining between them. Germline loops: CDR1 LNHNV, CDR2 YYDKDF (reference sequence). The chain has TRBV15 and TRBJ1-1; D possibly corresponds to TRBD1 (5 bases). The source is a woman between 25 and 40 years old with COVID-19, enrolled during active disease. The sample was peripheral blood. CDR3 loop: CATSPGGGRTEAFF. The CDR3 coding sequence is TGTGCCACCAGCCCTGGGGGGGGTAGGACTGAAGCTTTCTTT. The full variable domain, in which reference TRBV15 and TRBJ1-1 provide the parts outside the CDR3, is DAMVIQNPRYQVTQFGKPVTLSCSQTLNHNVMYWYQQKSSQAPKLLFHYYDKDFNNEADTPDNFQSRRPNTSFCFLDIRSPGLGDTAMYLCATSPGGGRTEAFFGQGTRLTVV.